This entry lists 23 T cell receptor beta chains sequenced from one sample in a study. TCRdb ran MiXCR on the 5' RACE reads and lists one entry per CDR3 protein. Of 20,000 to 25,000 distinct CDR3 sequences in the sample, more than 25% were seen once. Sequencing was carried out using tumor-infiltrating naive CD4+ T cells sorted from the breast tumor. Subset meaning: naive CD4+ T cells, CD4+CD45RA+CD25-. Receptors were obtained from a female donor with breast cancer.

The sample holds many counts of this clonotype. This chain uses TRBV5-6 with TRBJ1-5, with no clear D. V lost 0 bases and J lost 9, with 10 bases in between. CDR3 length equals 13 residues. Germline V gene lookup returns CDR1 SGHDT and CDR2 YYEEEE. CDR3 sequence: CASSLGPQRPQHF. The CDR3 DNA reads TGTGCCAGCAGCTTGGGTCCCCAGAGGCCCCAGCATTTT.

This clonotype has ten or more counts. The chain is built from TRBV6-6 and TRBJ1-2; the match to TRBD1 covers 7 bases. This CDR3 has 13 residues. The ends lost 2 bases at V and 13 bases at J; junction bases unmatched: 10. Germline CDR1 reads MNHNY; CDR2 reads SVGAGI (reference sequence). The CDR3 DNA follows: TGTGCCAGCAGTTACGGGGGACAGCCCGTCGTCACCTTC. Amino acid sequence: CASSYGGQPVVTF.

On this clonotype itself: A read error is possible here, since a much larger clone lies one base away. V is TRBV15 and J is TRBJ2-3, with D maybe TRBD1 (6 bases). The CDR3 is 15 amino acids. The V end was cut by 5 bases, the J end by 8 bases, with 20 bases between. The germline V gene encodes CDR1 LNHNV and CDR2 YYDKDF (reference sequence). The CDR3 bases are TGTGCCACCAGCCCACAAACAGGGCGCCCAGGTACGCAGTATTTT. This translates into CATSPQTGRPGTQYF.

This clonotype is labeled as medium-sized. The CDR3 DNA follows: TGCAGTGCTCCCTTAGGGATGAACACTGAAGCTTTCTTT. This sequence encodes CSAPLGMNTEAFF. This chain links TRBV20-1 with TRBJ1-1; D is unclear. Germline lookup yields CDR1 DFQATT and CDR2 SNEGSKA (reference sequence). There are 13 residues in the CDR3. Between the trimmed V and J ends, which lost 5 bases and 0 bases, there was a span of 10 bases.

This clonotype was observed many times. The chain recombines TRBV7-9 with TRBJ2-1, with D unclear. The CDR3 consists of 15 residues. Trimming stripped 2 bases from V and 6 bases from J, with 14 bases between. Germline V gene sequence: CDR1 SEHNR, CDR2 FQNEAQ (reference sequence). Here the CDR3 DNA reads TGTGCCAGCAGCTTAAGGCAGACGACCGTCAATGAGCAGTTCTTC. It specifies CASSLRQTTVNEQFF.

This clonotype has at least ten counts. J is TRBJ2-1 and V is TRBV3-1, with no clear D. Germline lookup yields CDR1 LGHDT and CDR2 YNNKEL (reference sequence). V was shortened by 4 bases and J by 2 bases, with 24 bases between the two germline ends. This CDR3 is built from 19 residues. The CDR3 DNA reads TGTGCCAGCAGCCCATCCGTTGGGCAGGCCCGAGACCCCTACAATGAGCAGTTCTTC. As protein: CASSPSVGQARDPYNEQFF.

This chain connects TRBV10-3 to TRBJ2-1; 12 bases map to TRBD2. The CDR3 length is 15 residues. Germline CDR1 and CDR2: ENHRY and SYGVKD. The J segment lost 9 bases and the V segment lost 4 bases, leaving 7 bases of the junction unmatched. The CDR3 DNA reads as TGTGCCATCAGTGCCTTGACTAGCGGGAGCAGTGAGCAGTTCTTC. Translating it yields CAISALTSGSSEQFF.

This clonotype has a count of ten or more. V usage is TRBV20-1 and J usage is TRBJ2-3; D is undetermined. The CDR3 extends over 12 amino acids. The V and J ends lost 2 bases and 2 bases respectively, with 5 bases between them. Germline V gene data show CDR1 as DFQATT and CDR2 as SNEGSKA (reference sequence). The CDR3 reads CSARRTTDTQYF. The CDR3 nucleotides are TGCAGTGCTAGACGCACCACAGATACGCAGTATTTT.

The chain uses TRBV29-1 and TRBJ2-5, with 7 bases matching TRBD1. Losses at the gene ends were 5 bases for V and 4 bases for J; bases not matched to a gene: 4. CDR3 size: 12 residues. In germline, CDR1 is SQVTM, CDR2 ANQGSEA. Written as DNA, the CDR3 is TGCAGCGTTAAGACAGGGTTAGAGACCCAGTACTTC. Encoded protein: CSVKTGLETQYF.

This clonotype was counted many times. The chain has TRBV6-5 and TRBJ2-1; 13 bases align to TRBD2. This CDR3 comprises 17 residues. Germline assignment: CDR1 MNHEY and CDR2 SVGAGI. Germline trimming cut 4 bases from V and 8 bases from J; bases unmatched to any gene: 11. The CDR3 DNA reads TGTGCCAGCAGTTCCTTCGCCCGGACTAGCGGGAGACATGAGCAGTTCTTC. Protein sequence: CASSSFARTSGRHEQFF.

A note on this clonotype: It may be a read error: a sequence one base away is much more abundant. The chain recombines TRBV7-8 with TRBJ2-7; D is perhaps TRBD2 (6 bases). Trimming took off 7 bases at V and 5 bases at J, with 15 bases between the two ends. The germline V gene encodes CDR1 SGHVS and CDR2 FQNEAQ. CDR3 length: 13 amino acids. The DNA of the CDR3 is TGTGCCAGCAATCGGGAGAGGTTGCACGAGCAGTACTTC. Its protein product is CASNRERLHEQYF.

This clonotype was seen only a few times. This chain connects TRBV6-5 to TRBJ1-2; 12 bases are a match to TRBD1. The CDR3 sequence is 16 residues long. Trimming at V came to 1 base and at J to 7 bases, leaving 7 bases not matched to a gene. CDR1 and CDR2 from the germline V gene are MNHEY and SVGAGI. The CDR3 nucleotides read TGTGCCAGCAGTTACTGGGGGGGACAGGGGGCAGCTGGCTACACCTTC. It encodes CASSYWGGQGAAGYTF.

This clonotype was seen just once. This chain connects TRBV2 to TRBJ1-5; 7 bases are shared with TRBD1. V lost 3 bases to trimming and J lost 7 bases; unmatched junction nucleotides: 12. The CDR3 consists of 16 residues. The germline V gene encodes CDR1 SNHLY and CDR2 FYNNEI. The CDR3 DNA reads TGTGCCAGCAGTGAGAGACGAGGGGGCGGGAGGCAGCCCCAGCATTTT. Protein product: CASSERRGGGRQPQHF.

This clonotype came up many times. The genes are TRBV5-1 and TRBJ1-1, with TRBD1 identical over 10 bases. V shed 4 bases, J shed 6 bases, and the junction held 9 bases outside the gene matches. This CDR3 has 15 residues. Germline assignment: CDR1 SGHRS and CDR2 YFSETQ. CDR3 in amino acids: CASSPSRQGASEAFF. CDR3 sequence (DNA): TGCGCCAGCAGCCCCAGCCGACAGGGGGCCTCTGAAGCTTTCTTT.

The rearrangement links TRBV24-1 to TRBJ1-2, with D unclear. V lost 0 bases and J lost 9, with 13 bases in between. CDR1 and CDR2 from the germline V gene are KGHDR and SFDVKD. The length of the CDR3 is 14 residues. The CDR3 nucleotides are TGTGCCACCAGTGATTTGCAACACCCCTTGAGCTACACCTTC. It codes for CATSDLQHPLSYTF.

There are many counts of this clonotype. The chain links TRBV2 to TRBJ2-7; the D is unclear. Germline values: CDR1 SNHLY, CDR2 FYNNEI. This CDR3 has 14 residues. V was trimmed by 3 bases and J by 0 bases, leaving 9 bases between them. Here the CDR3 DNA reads TGTGCCAGCAGTGACATCGGCCGCTCCTACGAGCAGTACTTC. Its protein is CASSDIGRSYEQYF.

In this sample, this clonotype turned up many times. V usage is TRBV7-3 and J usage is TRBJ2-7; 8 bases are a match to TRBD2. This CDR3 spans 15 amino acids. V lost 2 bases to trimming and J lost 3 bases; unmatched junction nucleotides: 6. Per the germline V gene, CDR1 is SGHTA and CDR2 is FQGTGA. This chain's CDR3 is CASSLWSGSDYEQYF. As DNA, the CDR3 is TGTGCCAGCAGCTTATGGAGCGGGAGTGACTACGAGCAGTACTTC.

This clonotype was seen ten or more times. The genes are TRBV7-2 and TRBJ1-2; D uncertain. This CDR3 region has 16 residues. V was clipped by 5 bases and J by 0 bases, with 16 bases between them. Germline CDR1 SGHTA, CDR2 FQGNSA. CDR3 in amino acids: CASSPAGTVPNYGYTF. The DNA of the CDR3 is TGTGCCAGCAGCCCCGCGGGCACAGTCCCTAACTATGGCTACACCTTC.

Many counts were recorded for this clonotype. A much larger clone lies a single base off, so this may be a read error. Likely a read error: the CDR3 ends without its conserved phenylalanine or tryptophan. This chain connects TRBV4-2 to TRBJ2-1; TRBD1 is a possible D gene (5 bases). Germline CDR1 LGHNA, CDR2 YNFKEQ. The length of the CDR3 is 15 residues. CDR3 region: CASSQHQDSVNVQFS. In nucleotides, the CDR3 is TGTGCCAGCAGCCAGCATCAAGACAGTGTAAATGTGCAGTTCTCC.

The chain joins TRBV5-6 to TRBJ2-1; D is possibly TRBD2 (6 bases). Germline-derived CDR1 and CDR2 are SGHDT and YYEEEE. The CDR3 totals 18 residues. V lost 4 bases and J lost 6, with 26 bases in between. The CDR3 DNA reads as TGTGCCAGCAGCATGGCCGGGGCGGGCGCACGGACTACCAATGAGCAGTTCTTC. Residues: CASSMAGAGARTTNEQFF.

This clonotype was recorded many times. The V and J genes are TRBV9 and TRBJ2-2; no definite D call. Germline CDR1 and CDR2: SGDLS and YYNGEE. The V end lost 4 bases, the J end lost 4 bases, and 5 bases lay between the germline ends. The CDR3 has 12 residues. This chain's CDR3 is CASSLGTGELFF. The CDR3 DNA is TGTGCCAGCAGCCTCGGCACCGGGGAGCTGTTTTTT.

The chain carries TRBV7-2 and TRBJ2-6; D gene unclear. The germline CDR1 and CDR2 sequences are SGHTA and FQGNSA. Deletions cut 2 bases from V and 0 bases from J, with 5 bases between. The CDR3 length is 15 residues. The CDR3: CASSLLHSGANVLTF. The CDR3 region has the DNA TGTGCCAGCAGCTTACTGCACTCTGGGGCCAACGTCCTGACTTTC.

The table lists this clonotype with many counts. The CDR3 here is CASSDPLGTGYGYTF. In DNA, the CDR3 is TGTGCCAGCAGTGACCCTCTCGGGACAGGCTATGGCTACACCTTC. The chain recombines TRBV25-1 with TRBJ1-2; 8 bases align to TRBD1. The CDR3 is 15 residues long. CDR1 and CDR2 from the germline V gene are MGHDK and SYGVNS. The trim removed 3 bases at V and 4 bases at J, leaving 7 bases unmatched.